One and the same sample provided the 31 T cell receptor beta chains below, sequenced in a study of T cell responses to AZD1222 COVID-19 vaccine. Repertoires were generated with immunoSEQ multiplex PCR, while TCRdb's copy carries only in-frame clones and drops some. Among nearly 95,000 clones listed, roughly 90% were seen once. Sequencing used peripheral blood, obtained on day 0 of AZD1222 vaccination. The receptors derive from an adult in good health.

The chain has TRBV5-8 and TRBJ2-3, with 7 bases lining up with TRBD2. This CDR3 has 15 amino acids. V was pared by 4 bases and J by 5 bases, with 10 bases of the junction left unmatched. Germline-derived CDR1 and CDR2 are SGHTS and YDEGEE. The CDR3 loop reads CASSPGGSARDTQYF. The DNA of the CDR3 is TGTGCCAGCAGCCCCGGGGGGTCGGCGAGAGATACGCAGTATTTT.

The chain couples TRBV2 to TRBJ2-7; D is possibly TRBD2 (6 bases). This CDR3 is built from 12 residues. CDR1 is SNHLY, CDR2 FYNNEI, per germline. V lost 6 bases to trimming and J lost 6 bases, with 12 bases between them. The CDR3 region has the DNA TGTGCCAGCAGCTCTGGACTAAGCGAGCAGTACTTC. As protein: CASSSGLSEQYF.

The DNA of the CDR3 is TGTGCCAGCAGCTTGGAGGGGAGCTCCTATAATTCACCCCTCCACTTT. It encodes CASSLEGSSYNSPLHF. The chain couples TRBV5-6 to TRBJ1-6, with a weak D call TRBD1 (5 bases). Germline-derived CDR1 and CDR2 are SGHDT and YYEEEE. This CDR3 spans 16 amino acids. V shed 0 bases and J shed 0 bases, with 7 bases lying between them.

This clone was seen a single time. The chain is built from TRBV11-3 and TRBJ1-1; D gene ambiguous. The CDR3 loop spans 14 amino acids. Germline V gene lookup returns CDR1 SGHNT and CDR2 YENEEA. Trimming shortened V by 5 bases and J by 1 base, and 11 bases separated the two germline ends. CDR3 amino acids: CASSPGRSNTEAFF. The CDR3 DNA follows: TGTGCCAGCAGCCCAGGACGATCGAACACTGAAGCTTTCTTT.

The V call is TRBV5-1, the J call TRBJ2-1, with TRBD1 matching over 9 bases. The germline V gene encodes CDR1 SGHRS and CDR2 YFSETQ. CDR3 size: 15 residues. J was trimmed by 4 bases and V by 4 bases; bases with no gene match: 6. CDR3 DNA sequence: TGCGCCAGCAGCAGGACAGGGGATAGGTACAATGAGCAGTTCTTC. Residues: CASSRTGDRYNEQFF. The full variable domain, its missing parts supplied by reference TRBV5-1 and TRBJ2-1, is KAGVTQTPRYLIKTRGQQVTLSCSPISGHRSVSWYQQTPGQGLQFLFEYFSETQRNKGNFPGRFSGRQFSNSRSEMNVSTLELGDSALYLCASSRTGDRYNEQFFGPGTRLTVL.

The count of this clone is one. The chain has TRBV6-5 and TRBJ2-3; D not resolved. The CDR3 loop spans 13 amino acids. CDR1 is MNHEY, CDR2 SVGAGI, per germline. Trimming removed 7 bases at V and 2 bases at J, with 10 bases between. CDR3 nucleotide sequence: TGTGCCAGCACCCCGCAGATCACAGATACGCAGTATTTT. Its protein product is CASTPQITDTQYF.

This clone was found once. The V gene is TRBV7-9, the J gene TRBJ2-7, with TRBD1 matching 9 bases. Germline V lookup: CDR1 SEHNR, CDR2 FQNEAQ (reference sequence). This CDR3 contains 15 residues. The ends lost 5 bases at V and 7 bases at J; junction bases unmatched: 12. The CDR3 DNA reads TGTGCCAGCAGCGCGGGGACAGGGAGAGCTTTGGAGCAGTACTTC. Protein: CASSAGTGRALEQYF.

The chain links TRBV4-3 to TRBJ1-1; possibly TRBD1 for D (5 bases). CDR3 size: 15 residues. CDR1 LGHNA and CDR2 YSLEER come from the germline V gene. Trimming took 4 bases from V and 0 from J, leaving 12 bases between them. The CDR3 DNA reads TGCGCCAGCAGCCGCGACAGTAGCATGAACACTGAAGCTTTCTTT. Translation gives CASSRDSSMNTEAFF.

The table lists this clone with a count of one. The chain couples TRBV12-3 or TRBV12-4 to TRBJ1-5; D unresolved. Trimming removed 5 bases at V and 5 bases at J, with 10 bases between. This CDR3 comprises 13 residues. The CDR3 nucleotides are TGTGCCAGCAGTCCCCTTGGGGATCAGCCCCAGCATTTT. It encodes CASSPLGDQPQHF.

This chain joins TRBV9 and TRBJ2-7, with a tentative D call TRBD2 (6 bases). The CDR3 length is 14 residues. The ends were cut back, 4 bases at V and 6 bases at J, with 17 bases in the middle. Germline loops: CDR1 SGDLS, CDR2 YYNGEE. CDR3 nucleotides: TGTGCCAGCAGCCCCGACGGGGGACCACCCGAGCAGTACTTC. Protein product: CASSPDGGPPEQYF.

The J gene is TRBJ2-5, the V gene TRBV9; TRBD2 is a possible D gene (6 bases). Germline values: CDR1 SGDLS, CDR2 YYNGEE. The CDR3 runs 16 residues. The V end was cut by 3 bases, the J end by 5 bases, with 20 bases between. DNA for the CDR3: TGTGCCAGCAGCGGAGCGGGCAAACCGCCGGGGGAGACCCAGTACTTC. Protein: CASSGAGKPPGETQYF.

The chain recombines TRBV11-2 with TRBJ1-6, with TRBD1 matching over 8 bases. The V gene end was trimmed by 5 bases and the J gene end by 2 bases; junction bases not matched to a gene: 5. The CDR3 is made up of 16 amino acids. The germline V gene has CDR1 SGHAT and CDR2 FQNNGV. This CDR3 reads CASSRQGATYNSPLHF. Written as DNA, the CDR3 is TGTGCCAGCAGCCGCCAGGGGGCGACCTATAATTCACCCCTCCACTTT.

In DNA, the CDR3 is TGTGCCAGCAGCATTAGACAGGGCTACGAGCAGTACTTC. The encoded protein is CASSIRQGYEQYF. The chain uses TRBV7-2 and TRBJ2-7, with 7 positions matching TRBD1. The CDR3 spans 13 residues. Per the germline V gene, CDR1 is SGHTA and CDR2 is FQGNSA. The V and J ends lost 5 bases and 3 bases, in that order; junction bases with no gene match: 4.

Of note for this clone: One junction end does not reproduce the germline sequence, and a read error may be involved. The gene calls are TRBV7-7 and TRBJ2-1; possible D gene TRBD2, 5 bases. The CDR3 totals 15 residues. Germline-derived CDR1 and CDR2 are SSHAT and FNYEAQ (reference sequence). CDR3 sequence reads: CASSLGPLEGNEQFF. The CDR3 bases are TGTGCTAGCAGCTTAGGCCCCCTTGAGGGCAATGAGCAGTTCTTC. The full variable domain, completed using reference TRBV7-7 and TRBJ2-1, is GAGVSQSPRYKVTKRGQDVTLRCDPISSHATLYWYQQALGQGPEFLTYFNYEAQPDKSGLPSDRFSAERPEGSISTLTIQRTEQRDSAMYRCASSLGPLEGNEQFFGPGTRLTVL.

The rearrangement uses TRBV4-3 and TRBJ2-2; 8 nucleotides agree with TRBD1. Germline-derived CDR1 and CDR2 are LGHNA and YSLEER. The CDR3 has 18 amino acids. J lost 3 bases, V lost 0 bases, and 9 bases had no gene match. This CDR3 reads CASSQDGVGQAYTGELFF. CDR3 DNA: TGCGCCAGCAGCCAAGATGGTGTGGGACAGGCGTACACCGGGGAGCTGTTTTTT.

The V call is TRBV5-5, the J call TRBJ1-5; a weak D match, TRBD1 (5 bases). The CDR3 sequence is 14 residues long. The ends were cut back, 0 bases at V and 5 bases at J, with 9 bases in the middle. Germline V gene lookup returns CDR1 SGHKS and CDR2 YYEKEE (reference sequence). CDR3 sequence (DNA): TGTGCCAGCAGCTTGGAAGGGGCCCATCAGCCCCAGCATTTT. It is translated as CASSLEGAHQPQHF.

The rearrangement joins TRBV11-2 to TRBJ1-4, with D uncertain. This CDR3 is 15 amino acids long. V was trimmed by 6 bases and J by 7 bases, leaving 18 bases between them. Looked up from germline, CDR1 is SGHAT and CDR2 is FQNNGV. The CDR3 sequence is CASSVGPPRAEKLFF. In DNA form, the CDR3 reads TGTGCCAGCAGTGTTGGGCCCCCCCGCGCTGAAAAACTGTTTTTT.

The J gene is TRBJ1-4, the V gene TRBV5-1, with unresolved D. The CDR3 consists of 13 residues. CDR1 is SGHRS, CDR2 YFSETQ, per germline. V was pared by 0 bases and J by 7 bases, with 7 bases between. The CDR3 bases are TGCGCCAGCAGCTTGGAAGGAGCTGAAAAACTGTTTTTT. Translation gives CASSLEGAEKLFF.

The rearrangement links TRBV4-2 to TRBJ2-1; 12 bases are shared with TRBD2. V lost 0 bases to trimming and J lost 6 bases; unmatched junction nucleotides: 3. The germline CDR1 and CDR2 sequences are LGHNA and YNFKEQ. The CDR3 loop spans 16 amino acids. In nucleotides, the CDR3 is TGTGCCAGCAGCCAAGAGCTAGCGGGGGGGTTCAATGAGCAGTTCTTC. Translation gives CASSQELAGGFNEQFF.

This sequence joins TRBV6-1 and TRBJ1-4; D remains ambiguous. CDR1 and CDR2 from the germline V gene are MNHNS and SASEGT. Trimming left V 5 bases short and J 8 bases short, with 12 bases between. The CDR3 has 13 residues. The CDR3 coding sequence is TGTGCCAGCAGTTTATACATGTCCGAAAAACTGTTTTTT. It translates to CASSLYMSEKLFF.

The chain's CDR3 is CASSPTAMDTEAFF. CDR3 nucleotides: TGTGCCAGCTCACCGACAGCTATGGACACTGAAGCTTTCTTT. The rearrangement uses TRBV18 and TRBJ1-1; tentative D call: TRBD1 (5 bases). Germline lookup yields CDR1 KGHSH and CDR2 LQKENI. This CDR3 contains 14 residues. V lost 3 bases to trimming and J lost 3 bases, with 11 bases between them. The entire variable domain, with the rest obtained from reference TRBV18 and TRBJ1-1, is as follows: NAGVMQNPRHLVRRRGQEARLRCSPMKGHSHVYWYRQLPEEGLKFMVYLQKENIIDESGMPKERFSAEFPKEGPSILRIQQVVRGDSAAYFCASSPTAMDTEAFFGQGTRLTVV.

This chain links TRBV6-2 or TRBV6-3 with TRBJ1-1; D is perhaps TRBD1 (5 bases). The CDR3 has 15 amino acids. V lost 2 bases and J 2 bases, leaving 12 bases between the germline ends. CDR1 is MNHEY and CDR2 is SVGEGT in the germline V gene. The CDR3: CASSYRGGINTEAFF. The CDR3 DNA reads as TGTGCCAGCAGTTACCGGGGGGGGATTAACACTGAAGCTTTCTTT.

The rearrangement joins TRBV5-4 to TRBJ2-2; D remains ambiguous. Per the germline V gene, CDR1 is SGHNT and CDR2 is YYREEE (reference sequence). Trimming took off 4 bases at V and 3 bases at J, with 13 bases between the two ends. This CDR3 has 15 residues. CDR3 sequence (DNA): TGTGCCAGCAGCCTTAGTAGGCTAGACACCGGGGAGCTGTTTTTT. This codes for CASSLSRLDTGELFF.

The chain has TRBV4-2 and TRBJ1-3, with D uncertain. V shed 0 bases and J shed 0 bases, with 9 bases lying between them. The CDR3 sequence is 16 residues long. Germline V gene data show CDR1 as LGHNA and CDR2 as YNFKEQ. The CDR3 loop reads CASSQEAQNSGNTIYF. In DNA form, the CDR3 reads TGTGCCAGCAGCCAAGAGGCCCAGAACTCTGGAAACACCATATATTTT.

The rearrangement joins TRBV3-1 (or the pseudogene TRBV3-2) to TRBJ2-3; D tentatively fits TRBD1 or TRBD2 (6 bases each). The germline V and J ends were trimmed by 8 bases and 4 bases, with 13 bases remaining between them. Germline V gene data show CDR1 as LGHDT and CDR2 as YNNKEL (reference sequence). The CDR3 runs 13 residues. CDR3 DNA sequence: TGTGCCAGCTGGTTGGAGGGGGCAGATACGCAGTATTTT. This translates into CASWLEGADTQYF.

The J gene is TRBJ1-2, the V gene TRBV18; the D gene is possibly TRBD1 (6 bases). Germline V gene data show CDR1 as KGHSH and CDR2 as LQKENI. V lost 1 base and J 8 bases, leaving 17 bases between the germline ends. This CDR3 has 15 residues. CDR3 nucleotide sequence: TGTGCCAGCTCACCACAACCGGACAGCTCGGGAGGCTACACCTTC. This gives the protein CASSPQPDSSGGYTF.

V is TRBV7-2 and J is TRBJ1-2; D may be TRBD1 (6 bases). The germline gives CDR1 SGHTA, CDR2 FQGNSA. The CDR3 is 13 residues long. V was trimmed by 0 bases and J by 8 bases, leaving 10 bases between them. The DNA for the CDR3 is TGTGCCAGCAGCTTAGCTGAAGGGGGGGGCTACACCTTC. Translation: CASSLAEGGGYTF. The variable domain in full, completed from reference TRBV7-2 and TRBJ1-2, reads GAGVSQSPSNKVTEKGKDVELRCDPISGHTALYWYRQSLGQGLEFLIYFQGNSAPDKSGLPSDRFSAERTGGSVSTLTIQRTQQEDSAVYLCASSLAEGGGYTFGSGTRLTVV.

This chain connects TRBV4-1 to TRBJ1-2; TRBD1 aligns across 7 bases. Trimming at V came to 3 bases and at J to 0 bases, leaving 13 bases not matched to a gene. The V gene's germline CDR1 is MGHRA and CDR2 YSYEKL. The CDR3 is made up of 18 amino acids. The CDR3 DNA sequence: TGCGCCAGCAGCCAGGTACCCGACAGGGTGCCCGCTAACTATGGCTACACCTTC. Protein sequence: CASSQVPDRVPANYGYTF.

The chain combines TRBV5-1 with TRBJ2-7, with a possible D match to TRBD1 (5 bases). Trimming pared 4 bases from V and 3 bases from J, leaving 14 bases between. The CDR3 contains 14 residues. Germline assignment: CDR1 SGHRS and CDR2 YFSETQ. The CDR3 loop is CASSAYQGIYEQYF. The CDR3 nucleotides are TGCGCCAGCAGCGCTTACCAGGGTATCTACGAGCAGTACTTC.

The chain combines TRBV5-1 with TRBJ1-6; no clear D. This CDR3 is 14 amino acids long. Germline V gene lookup returns CDR1 SGHRS and CDR2 YFSETQ. Trimming took 0 bases from V and 7 from J, leaving 8 bases between them. The CDR3 DNA is TGCGCCAGCAGCTTGGGCCGTAAGAATTCACCCCTCCACTTT. Encoded protein: CASSLGRKNSPLHF.

A few counts support this clone. The chain joins TRBV18 to TRBJ1-2; 7 positions agree with TRBD1. Trimming took 3 bases from V and 8 from J; bases not matched to a gene: 15. There are 16 residues in the CDR3. Per the germline V gene, CDR1 is KGHSH and CDR2 is LQKENI. The CDR3 protein is CASSPSADGGGAGYTF. The CDR3 DNA is TGTGCCAGCTCACCTTCCGCCGACGGAGGGGGCGCGGGCTACACCTTC.